A single sample is the source of the 30 T cell receptor beta chains below, sequenced in a study of T-cell reconstitution after alpha-beta-depleted transplantation in children. Preparation of the TCRbeta library was carried out with unique molecular identifiers. Each CDR3 protein gets one entry after TCRdb re-called the PCR reads with MiXCR. The table shows 580,000 or so distinct CDR3 sequences, with 20% to 25% occurring only once. Sequencing was performed on PBMCs, mostly from graft donor cells, taken 360 days after TCRalphabeta/CD19-depleted stem cell transplant. These receptor sequences come from a boy in the first two years of life who had a stem cell transplant for acute myeloid leukemia, so the T cells may come from the graft donor.

The genes are TRBV6-1 and TRBJ1-4; D gene unclear. Germline V CDR1 and CDR2: MNHNS, SASEGT. V lost 7 bases and J lost 0, with 15 bases in between. This CDR3 has 16 amino acids. The CDR3 coding sequence is TGTGCCAGCACTCCGGACTCCCTCTCAACTAATGAAAAACTGTTTTTT. Its translation: CASTPDSLSTNEKLFF.

This clonotype has ten or more counts. The rearrangement joins TRBV12-3 or TRBV12-4 to TRBJ2-2; no clear D. This CDR3 spans 15 amino acids. V dropped 7 bases and J dropped 1 base, with 13 bases sitting between them. The CDR3 reads CASTPGHLNTGELFF. Here the CDR3 DNA reads TGTGCCAGCACCCCTGGGCACCTGAACACCGGGGAGCTGTTTTTT.

This clonotype was seen more than once but under ten times. The chain employs TRBV10-3 and TRBJ2-1; D unresolved. With 3 bases removed from V and 8 bases from J, the gap between germline ends came to 11 bases. The CDR3 has 13 residues. Germline lookup yields CDR1 ENHRY and CDR2 SYGVKD. As DNA, the CDR3 is TGTGCCATCAGTGACTGGACCGGGTATGAGCAGTTCTTC. This gives the protein CAISDWTGYEQFF.

This clonotype was seen more than once but under ten times. The gene calls are TRBV6-2 or TRBV6-3 and TRBJ2-1; 8 bases match TRBD1. Germline CDR1 is MNHEY and CDR2 is SVGEGT. Unmatched junction bases numbered 6, after V lost 7 bases and J lost 7 bases. This CDR3 is built from 13 residues. Here the CDR3 DNA reads TGTGCCAGCAACAGAGACAGGGGAAATGAGCAGTTCTTC. Protein: CASNRDRGNEQFF.

This rearrangement joins TRBV7-9 to TRBJ1-1, with 9 bases that match TRBD1. Germline V gene sequence: CDR1 SEHNR, CDR2 FQNEAQ (reference sequence). This CDR3 region has 15 residues. Germline trimming cut 7 bases from V and 4 bases from J; bases unmatched to any gene: 10. The CDR3 spells CASTPTGTGRTEAFF. The CDR3 bases are TGTGCCAGCACCCCGACGGGGACAGGGCGCACTGAAGCTTTCTTT.

This clonotype was seen repeatedly, ten times or more. This chain uses TRBV2 with TRBJ2-3; 14 bases are shared with TRBD2. The CDR3 sequence is 17 residues long. Germline V gives CDR1 SNHLY, CDR2 FYNNEI. J gave up 6 bases and V 3 bases, and 8 bases lay outside the gene matches. CDR3 sequence: CASSDDRLAGGLDTQYF. The DNA of the CDR3 is TGTGCCAGCAGTGATGATCGACTAGCGGGGGGGCTTGATACGCAGTATTTT.

The V and J genes are TRBV6-2 or TRBV6-3 and TRBJ2-7; maybe TRBD1 (6 bases). The CDR3 is made up of 20 amino acids. Germline loops: CDR1 MNHEY, CDR2 SVGEGT. V lost 2 bases, J lost 4 bases, and 30 bases lay in between. This chain's CDR3 is CASSYNHWPTGPYLLYEQYV. CDR3 nucleotide sequence: TGTGCCAGCAGTTACAACCACTGGCCGACAGGCCCCTACCTACTTTACGAGCAGTACGTC.

This chain connects TRBV13 to TRBJ2-5; 9 nucleotides line up with TRBD2. V lost 3 bases and J lost 3; bases outside the gene matches: 8. Germline loops: CDR1 PRHDT, CDR2 FYEKMQ (reference sequence). This CDR3 comprises 16 residues. DNA for the CDR3: TGTGCCAGCAGCTTCAAGCGGGGGGCCGTTGAAGAGACCCAGTACTTC. It is translated as CASSFKRGAVEETQYF.

The V and J genes are TRBV24-1 and TRBJ1-1, with a tentative D call TRBD1 (5 bases). The germline gives CDR1 KGHDR, CDR2 SFDVKD. V dropped 0 bases and J dropped 10 bases, with 14 bases sitting between them. There are 14 residues in the CDR3. The CDR3 nucleotides read TGTGCCACCAGTGATTTGAAGGGGAGCAGGCCAGCTTTCTTT. Protein sequence: CATSDLKGSRPAFF.

In this sample, this clonotype turned up many times. The V gene is TRBV29-1, the J gene TRBJ1-1; 9 bases match TRBD1. The germline V gene encodes CDR1 SQVTM and CDR2 ANQGSEA. J gave up 7 bases and V 3 bases, and 6 bases lay outside the gene matches. The length of the CDR3 is 13 residues. CDR3 amino acids: CSVESGTGFEAFF. For the CDR3, the DNA is TGCAGCGTTGAGAGCGGGACAGGGTTTGAAGCTTTCTTT.

This clonotype was seen at least ten times. This CDR3 reads CASSPRGEGDTQYF. Here the CDR3 DNA reads TGTGCCAGCAGTCCTCGGGGGGAGGGAGATACGCAGTATTTT. The chain is built from TRBV12-3 or TRBV12-4 and TRBJ2-3, with TRBD2 matching 7 bases. The CDR3 totals 14 residues. With V trimmed by 5 bases and J by 5 bases, 7 bases remained unmatched.

This clonotype was detected ten times or more. This sequence joins TRBV27 and TRBJ2-3; 7 bases are shared with TRBD2. Per the germline V gene, CDR1 is MNHEY and CDR2 is SMNVEV (reference sequence). J gave up 2 bases and V 3 bases, and 14 bases lay outside the gene matches. This CDR3 contains 18 residues. The CDR3 region has the DNA TGTGCCAGCAGTTTTCTCCCGAGCGGGGTCCATTACACAGATACGCAGTATTTT. Amino acid sequence: CASSFLPSGVHYTDTQYF.

In its sample, this clonotype was seen a few times. This rearrangement joins TRBV4-3 to TRBJ2-2; perhaps TRBD2 as D (6 bases). Trimming stripped 0 bases from V and 3 bases from J, with 23 bases between. Germline CDR1 LGHNA, CDR2 YSLEER. CDR3 size: 20 residues. Written as DNA, the CDR3 is TGCGCCAGCAGCCAAGATTGGGGGTCCGGGGCCAGCGGGCACACCGGGGAGCTGTTTTTT. Its translation: CASSQDWGSGASGHTGELFF.

In this sample, this clonotype turned up once. The V and J genes are TRBV10-3 and TRBJ2-3, with TRBD1 identical over 9 bases. This CDR3 has 15 amino acids. Germline-derived CDR1 and CDR2 are ENHRY and SYGVKD. V shed 6 bases and J 2 bases; nucleotides not matched to a gene: 6. CDR3 in amino acids: CAISSGQGNTDTQYF. The CDR3 DNA sequence: TGTGCCATCAGCTCTGGACAGGGGAACACAGATACGCAGTATTTT.

The J gene is TRBJ1-2, the V gene TRBV10-2; 8 bases are a match to TRBD1. V lost 8 bases and J lost 5; bases outside the gene matches: 4. This CDR3 spans 12 amino acids. Per germline, CDR1 WSHSY and CDR2 SAAADI. The CDR3 DNA is TGCGCCAGCCAGGGGGCGGGATATGGCTACACCTTC. Translated, it gives CASQGAGYGYTF.

This clonotype has at least ten counts. The chain recombines TRBV29-1 with TRBJ1-4; D is unresolved. Germline lookup yields CDR1 SQVTM and CDR2 ANQGSEA. V was pared by 3 bases and J by 4 bases, with 9 bases between. This CDR3 is built from 13 residues. In DNA form, the CDR3 reads TGCAGCGTTGAGGGGAGCGGTAATGAAAAACTGTTTTTT. Translated, it gives CSVEGSGNEKLFF. The variable domain in full, with the rest retrieved from reference TRBV29-1 and TRBJ1-4, is SAVISQKPSRDICQRGTSLTIQCQVDSQVTMMFWYRQQPGQSLTLIATANQGSEATYESGFVIDKFPISRPNLTFSTLTVSNMSPEDSSIYLCSVEGSGNEKLFFGSGTQLSVL.

Worth noting for this clonotype: A much larger clone lies a single base off, so this may be a read error. The chain joins TRBV20-1 to TRBJ2-1, with D maybe TRBD2 (5 bases). Germline V lookup: CDR1 DFQATT, CDR2 SNEGSKA (reference sequence). The CDR3 length is 16 residues. CDR3 DNA sequence: TGCTGTGCTAGAGATGAGGCCGAAACTAGGCCAAATGAGCAGTTCTTC. Residues: CCARDEAETRPNEQFF.

The rearrangement joins TRBV29-1 to TRBJ2-5, with 11 nucleotides matching TRBD2. The V segment lost 3 bases and the J segment 5 bases; nucleotides outside the gene matches: 14. Germline V gene lookup returns CDR1 SQVTM and CDR2 ANQGSEA. The CDR3 is 17 amino acids. The CDR3 sequence is CSVEEGPLAGGLETQYF. The CDR3 DNA is TGCAGCGTTGAGGAGGGACCTCTAGCGGGGGGACTGGAGACCCAGTACTTC.

This clonotype has more than one count but fewer than ten. J is TRBJ2-2 and V is TRBV6-2 or TRBV6-3; 9 bases line up with TRBD1. The CDR3 runs 20 residues. V was clipped by 0 bases and J by 6 bases; unmatched bases: 17. CDR1 is MNHEY and CDR2 is SVGEGT in the germline V gene. In nucleotides, the CDR3 is TGTGCCAGCAGTTACTCGGAATGGGACAGGGACTCGACGAAGCCCGGGGAGCTGTTTTTT. The encoded protein is CASSYSEWDRDSTKPGELFF.

This clonotype appeared many times. This chain links TRBV20-1 with TRBJ2-3; 9 bases are a match to TRBD2. The CDR3 loop spans 19 amino acids. Germline-derived CDR1 and CDR2 are DFQATT and SNEGSKA (reference sequence). V dropped 3 bases and J dropped 2; count of bases not matched to a gene: 18. The CDR3 DNA reads TGCAGTGCTAGTCCCACGCGGGGGGGCCAAGGATCTTTCACAGATACGCAGTATTTT. Its protein is CSASPTRGGQGSFTDTQYF.

This clonotype was seen at least ten times. V is TRBV7-8 and J is TRBJ2-3; D is perhaps TRBD2 (5 bases). Per the germline V gene, CDR1 is SGHVS and CDR2 is FQNEAQ. The CDR3 is 16 amino acids. V shed 1 base and J shed 3 bases, with 14 bases lying between them. The CDR3 DNA reads TGTGCCAGCAGCTTAGACCCTTTACTAGGGACAGATACGCAGTATTTT. It translates to CASSLDPLLGTDTQYF. Complete variable domain (other parts from reference TRBV7-8 and TRBJ2-3): GAGVSQSPRYKVAKRGQDVALRCDPISGHVSLFWYQQALGQGPEFLTYFQNEAQLDKSGLPSDRFFAERPEGSVSTLKIQRTQQEDSAVYLCASSLDPLLGTDTQYFGPGTRLTVL.

CDR3 sequence: CASSLPLLGQGVITQHF. CDR3 DNA: TGTGCCAGCAGTTTACCCCTACTTGGACAGGGGGTAATTACCCAGCATTTT. The V call is TRBV28, the J call TRBJ1-5; TRBD1 aligns across 10 bases. Germline CDR1 reads MDHEN; CDR2 reads SYDVKM. Trimming at V came to 2 bases and at J to 11 bases, leaving 15 bases not matched to a gene. This CDR3 spans 17 amino acids.

The chain couples TRBV29-1 to TRBJ1-2; 7 bases align to TRBD1. Trimming removed 6 bases from V and 3 bases from J; junction bases left unmatched: 4. Germline CDR1 SQVTM, CDR2 ANQGSEA. This CDR3 is built from 12 residues. The CDR3 protein is CSVGTDHYGYTF. The CDR3 region has the DNA TGCAGCGTGGGGACAGATCACTATGGCTACACCTTC.

The J gene is TRBJ2-1, the V gene TRBV20-1; TRBD1 agrees at 9 bases. Germline V gene sequence: CDR1 DFQATT, CDR2 SNEGSKA (reference sequence). J gave up 7 bases and V 5 bases, and 9 bases lay outside the gene matches. The CDR3 totals 14 residues. In DNA form, the CDR3 reads TGCAGTGCTCCGGGACAGGGCCTTCGGAATGAGCAGTTCTTC. It codes for CSAPGQGLRNEQFF.

V usage is TRBV5-1 and J usage is TRBJ2-6; 9 bases are a match to TRBD1. Per the germline V gene, CDR1 is SGHRS and CDR2 is YFSETQ. V shed 4 bases, J shed 2 bases, and the junction held 7 bases outside the gene matches. The CDR3 consists of 17 residues. The CDR3 DNA is TGCGCCAGCAGCCTCTCACAGGGGGCGCCTGGGGCCAACGTCCTGACTTTC. It translates to CASSLSQGAPGANVLTF. Full variable domain (outside the CDR3, taken from reference TRBV5-1 and TRBJ2-6): KAGVTQTPRYLIKTRGQQVTLSCSPISGHRSVSWYQQTPGQGLQFLFEYFSETQRNKGNFPGRFSGRQFSNSRSEMNVSTLELGDSALYLCASSLSQGAPGANVLTFGAGSRLTVL.

This clonotype was seen only a few times. V and J are TRBV6-1 and TRBJ1-1; D gene ambiguous. Deletions cut 8 bases from V and 6 bases from J, with 19 bases between. The CDR3 is 14 residues long. The germline V gene has CDR1 MNHNS and CDR2 SASEGT. The CDR3 region has the DNA TGTGCCAGCGCTTCGAGTGAAGGGAGCGCTGAAGCTTTCTTT. Protein sequence: CASASSEGSAEAFF.

This clonotype was seen ten or more times. The chain employs TRBV20-1 and TRBJ2-7; D is possibly TRBD1 (5 bases). Trimming took 0 bases from V and 3 from J, leaving 9 bases between them. Germline-derived CDR1 and CDR2 are DFQATT and SNEGSKA (reference sequence). This CDR3 has 13 residues. The CDR3 protein is CSAREVQVYEQYF. CDR3 nucleotide sequence: TGCAGTGCTAGAGAGGTACAGGTCTACGAGCAGTACTTC.

There are a few counts of this clonotype. The chain uses TRBV5-6 and TRBJ2-2; D gene unclear. V dropped 4 bases and J dropped 4 bases, with 23 bases sitting between them. The CDR3 is made up of 18 amino acids. Germline V gives CDR1 SGHDT, CDR2 YYEEEE. Here the CDR3 DNA reads TGTGCCAGCAGCCAAGAACTCCTAGTTACCTCGGGCACCGGGGAGCTGTTTTTT. Translating gives CASSQELLVTSGTGELFF.

DNA of the CDR3: TGTGCCAGCAGCGCTTACCCGGGACTCAGGGGCGATGAGCAGTTCTTC. Amino acid sequence: CASSAYPGLRGDEQFF. The chain uses TRBV5-4 and TRBJ2-1; D may match TRBD1 or TRBD2 (6 bases each). The CDR3 covers 16 residues. V was trimmed by 4 bases and J by 8 bases, leaving 22 bases between them. Germline values: CDR1 SGHNT, CDR2 YYREEE (reference sequence). Full variable domain (missing parts from reference TRBV5-4 and TRBJ2-1): ETGVTQSPTHLIKTRGQQVTLRCSSQSGHNTVSWYQQALGQGPQFIFQYYREEENGRGNFPPRFSGLQFPNYSSELNVNALELDDSALYLCASSAYPGLRGDEQFFGPGTRLTVL.

This clonotype was counted ten times or more. The V call is TRBV5-6, the J call TRBJ2-1, with D possibly called TRBD1 or TRBD2 (5 bases each). This CDR3 contains 13 residues. V was clipped by 4 bases and J by 7 bases, with 12 bases between them. From germline, CDR1 is SGHDT and CDR2 YYEEEE. This CDR3 reads CASSALWGNEQFF. The CDR3 coding sequence is TGTGCCAGCAGCGCCCTTTGGGGGAATGAGCAGTTCTTC.